This T cell receptor (beta chain) was observed in a study of cytomegalovirus exposure and HLA in healthy donors. Across the study: Sequencing of around 200 million T cells in an earlier analysis found approximately 120 million unique TCR beta sequences.

The CDR3 is made up of 15 amino acids. V shed 0 bases and J 3 bases; nucleotides not matched to a gene: 3. CDR1 is SGDLS, CDR2 YYNGEE, per germline. Primers: 60 Vbeta forward and 13 Jbeta reverse. In the original workflow: Later work found around 85 million unique TCR beta chains, with roughly 11 million shared. The protocol was immunoSEQ multiplex PCR, while the TCRdb copy is restricted to in-frame clones and leaves out a portion. Clone size and the V and J calls come from that table; the DNA yielded D and trimming. The table shows about 150,000 clones, with about 80% occurring only once. Notes on this clone: Antigen unknown.

Study-wide points: The study listed approximately 160 cytomegalovirus-associated TCR beta chains. It was reportedly the case that the classifier diagnosed cytomegalovirus status with high specificity and sensitivity.

The chain links TRBV9 to TRBJ1-3; TRBD1 matches at 7 bases. Sequencing was carried out using PBMCs. This sequence was found in a woman aged 25 to 39 in good health and CMV-seronegative. This CDR3 reads CASSVGRGYGNTIYF. Here the CDR3 DNA reads TGTGCCAGCAGCGTAGGCAGGGGGTATGGAAACACCATATATTTT.